A selection of T cell receptor beta chains follows, all from one sample in a study of T cell changes during pregnancy in multiple sclerosis. Sequencing used immunoSEQ multiplex PCR; TCRdb keeps in-frame clones, though not all of them. The repertoire consists of approximately 37,000 clones, with 75% to 95% occurring once and the leading ten covering roughly 0.38%. The specimen was CD4+ T cells from peripheral blood mononuclear cells, collected in the third trimester of pregnancy. The receptors here all came from a female donor in good health, enrolled as a control in a pregnancy study. CDR3s include the opening cysteine and the closing phenylalanine or tryptophan. A D gene is named only where the DNA matches it firmly. Only some rows state a clone size, as once, few, many or a class for expanded clones.

j_gene | abundance | d_gene | v_gene | CDR3nt | CDR3aa
TRBJ1-5 | . | TRBD1 | TRBV30 | TGTGCCTGGAGTGCGACAGGGTTCAATCAGCCCCAGCATTTT | CAWSATGFNQPQHF
TRBJ1-2 | . | TRBD1 | TRBV5-6 | TGTGCCAGCCAACTGGGACAGAATAACTATGGCTACACCTTC | CASQLGQNNYGYTF
TRBJ2-3 | few | . | TRBV5-1 | TGCGCCAGCAGCTTGGGAGGTAGGACTAGCACAGATACGCAGTATTTT | CASSLGGRTSTDTQYF
TRBJ1-1 | . | . | TRBV19 | TGTGCCAGTAGTACTGGGGGGGGGCAAGGCACTGAAGCTTTCTTT | CASSTGGGQGTEAFF
TRBJ1-1 | . | . | TRBV12-5 | TGTGCTAGTGGCCCCTCATGGGCTCTGAACACTGAAGCTTTCTTT | CASGPSWALNTEAFF
TRBJ2-7 | . | . | TRBV29-1 | TGCAGCGTTCTGGGGGGAGTCGGTTACGAGCAGTACTTC | CSVLGGVGYEQYF
TRBJ1-4 | . | TRBD1 | TRBV7-9 | TGTGCCAGCAGCTTCGACAGGGTGGGTGAAAAACTGTTTTTT | CASSFDRVGEKLFF
TRBJ2-2 | . | TRBD2 | TRBV5-1 | TGCGCCAGCAGCTTGGCCAAGTTAACTAGCGTAACCGGGGAGCTGTTTTTT | CASSLAKLTSVTGELFF
TRBJ1-1 | . | . | TRBV27 | TGTGCCAGCAGTTTAGCTAGGCACACTGAAGCTTTCTTT | CASSLARHTEAFF
TRBJ2-1 | . | TRBD2 | TRBV7-6 | TGTGCCAGCAGCTTACGGGCTAGCGGCGACATTTACAATGAGCAGTTCTTC | CASSLRASGDIYNEQFF
TRBJ2-5 | . | . | TRBV6-1 | TGTGCCAGCAGTGAAGGACTAGGCGAGACCCAGTACTTC | CASSEGLGETQYF
TRBJ2-7 | . | TRBD1 | TRBV6-5 | TGTGCCAGCAGCCCCCCAGGGGGCCTAACCTACGAGCAGTACTTC | CASSPPGGLTYEQYF
TRBJ2-5 | . | TRBD2 | TRBV29-1 | TGCAGCGTTGAATTGCGGGAGAAGATAAAGACCCAGTACTTC | CSVELREKIKTQYF
TRBJ1-5 | once | . | TRBV2 | TGTGCCAGCAGTCCCAGGGGTGTGGGCAATCAGCCCCAGCATTTT | CASSPRGVGNQPQHF
TRBJ2-7 | . | . | TRBV7-2 | TGTGCCAGCAGCTTTACACGCTACGAGCAGTACTTC | CASSFTRYEQYF
TRBJ2-7 | . | TRBD2 | TRBV6-1 | TGTGCCAGCACTATTACTAGCGGGAGGGACGAGCAGTACTTC | CASTITSGRDEQYF
TRBJ2-2 | . | TRBD1 | TRBV10-3 | TGTGCCACGTTACAGGGGGCGCGGGCCGGGGAGCTGTTTTTT | CATLQGARAGELFF
TRBJ2-1 | few | TRBD2 | TRBV6-1 | TGTGCCAGCACACCGCGGACTAGCGGGGGCAATGAGCAGTTCTTC | CASTPRTSGGNEQFF
TRBJ2-7 | . | . | TRBV7-9 | TGTGCCAGCAGCCGCCCGGGGGCCTACGAGCAGTACTTC | CASSRPGAYEQYF
TRBJ1-3 | once | . | TRBV10-2 | TGCGCTTGTAGAGGGAGATCTGGAAACACCATATATTTT | CACRGRSGNTIYF
TRBJ1-1 | . | . | TRBV7-9 | TGTGCCACCCCGGGGGGCGGCGTGAGGGTGGCTTTCTTT | CATPGGGVRVAFF
TRBJ1-1 | . | . | TRBV19 | TGTGCCAGTAGTATAAGGGGCTTGAACACTGAAGCTTTCTTT | CASSIRGLNTEAFF
TRBJ2-1 | . | TRBD1 | TRBV29-1 | TGCAGCGTTGATCTTTGGGGGACAGGGGCCGGTTCCTACAATGAGCAGTTCTTC | CSVDLWGTGAGSYNEQFF
TRBJ2-3 | . | . | TRBV5-1 | TGCGCCAGCGCCCCTTCGCGTTCCACAGATACGCAGTATTTT | CASAPSRSTDTQYF
TRBJ2-6 | . | TRBD1 | TRBV19 | TGTGCCAGTAGTATCCGACCAGGGGGCTCTGGGGCCAACGTCCTGACTTTC | CASSIRPGGSGANVLTF
TRBJ1-2 | . | . | TRBV29-1 | TGCAGCGTTGAAGAGTTTCAGGGGTATGGCTACACCTTC | CSVEEFQGYGYTF
TRBJ2-1 | . | TRBD2 | TRBV5-4 | TGTGCCAGCAGCTCGAGACTAGCGGGAGTTGAGAATGAGCAGTTCTTC | CASSSRLAGVENEQFF
TRBJ1-1 | . | . | TRBV30 | TGTGCCTGGAGTGTACAGGCCTGGAGCACTGAAGCTTTCTTT | CAWSVQAWSTEAFF
TRBJ2-7 | . | TRBD1 | TRBV6-1 | TGTGCCAGCATCCCGGGACAGGGGGTGGGCGAGCAGTACTTC | CASIPGQGVGEQYF
TRBJ2-1 | . | TRBD2 | TRBV19 | TGTGCCAGTAGTAACAAAGCGGGGAGGTCCTACAATGAGCAGTTCTTC | CASSNKAGRSYNEQFF
TRBJ2-5 | . | . | TRBV28 | TGTGCCAGCAGTTTGCCGACAACCGGGAAGGACCAGTACTTC | CASSLPTTGKDQYF
TRBJ2-1 | . | . | TRBV4-1 | TGCGCCAGCAGCCAACTAGGGGTTTCTCGGTCCTACAATGAGCAGTTCTTC | CASSQLGVSRSYNEQFF
TRBJ1-4 | . | . | TRBV28 | TGTGCCAGCGCGGGAGCGACTAATGAAAAACTGTTTTTT | CASAGATNEKLFF
TRBJ2-1 | . | TRBD2 | TRBV25-1 | TGTGCCAGCAGTGAATTTGGCGGGAGGGGGGGCAATGAGCAGTTCTTC | CASSEFGGRGGNEQFF
TRBJ1-3 | . | . | TRBV4-1 | TGCGCCAGCAGCCAAGATCGACCGGCCAGGCCCTCTGGAAACACCATATATTTT | CASSQDRPARPSGNTIYF
TRBJ1-1 | . | TRBD1 | TRBV18 | TGTGCCAGCTCTCCCTGGAGAGGGGGCAAGGGTGAAGCTTTCTTT | CASSPWRGGKGEAFF
TRBJ2-2 | . | . | TRBV6-5 | TGTGCCAGCAGTTTCTTTGAGGGAGTCGGGGAGCTGTTTTTT | CASSFFEGVGELFF
TRBJ1-2 | . | TRBD1 | TRBV6-1 | TGTGCCAGCAGTGGGACAGGTCTCTATGGCTACACCTTC | CASSGTGLYGYTF
TRBJ1-5 | . | TRBD1 | TRBV28 | TGTGCCAGCAGCCGGGACAGGAGAAATCAGCCCCAGCATTTT | CASSRDRRNQPQHF